This TCR beta chain was recorded in a study of shared clonotypes between healthy human individuals. Study findings and constraints: Non-shared clonotypes showed lower generation probabilities than clonotypes common to all four donors. Clonotypes that were shared across a few donors made up about 5.1% of naive CD4 clonotypes. Investigators collected only blood, and repertoires in tissues likely differ. Owing to a small donor count, the genetic and exposure-history diversity represented was limited.

Method: immunoSEQ multiplex PCR; TCRdb's copy keeps in-frame clones and lacks some. This sample yields about 2.3 million clones, of which 92% are seen a single time; 0.37% belongs to the top ten. As regards this clone: The antigen is undetermined.

Germline loops: CDR1 KGHSH, CDR2 LQKENI. The CDR3 length is 14 residues. The V and J ends lost 3 bases and 8 bases respectively, with 16 bases between them. The sample taken for sequencing was naive CD4+ T cells from PBMCs. The subset denotes: CD45RA+ positively selected. This chain uses TRBV18 with TRBJ1-2; D gene uncertain. The receptor's source is a man between 18 and 35 years old in good health. Some clones in this sample may be carry-over from other donors' samples. CDR3 coding DNA: TGTGCCAGCTCACCCCCTGCCCGGTCTGGCGGCTACACCTTC. This encodes CASSPPARSGGYTF.